This T cell receptor (beta chain) is from a study of cytomegalovirus exposure and HLA in healthy donors. PCR amplification relied on 60 Vbeta primers (plus 13 Jbeta primers). This table comes from immunoSEQ multiplex PCR, and its TCRdb copy is limited to in-frame clones, with some not included. Here the sample spans about 150,000 clones, 84% being singletons. Source material: PBMCs. This sequence originates from a man younger than 30 in good health and CMV-seronegative.

CDR3 protein: CASSLRFGGRRNEQFF. CDR3 DNA sequence: TGTGCCAGCAGTTTAAGGTTCGGCGGGAGGAGAAATGAGCAGTTCTTC. This rearrangement joins TRBV28 to TRBJ2-1, with 8 bases aligning to TRBD2. There are 16 residues in the CDR3. Germline trimming cut 2 bases from V and 7 bases from J; bases unmatched to any gene: 10. Germline loops: CDR1 MDHEN, CDR2 SYDVKM.